The clone carrying this T cell receptor beta chain was seen ten or more times. As yet, its antigen is unknown. Researchers attached unique molecular identifiers to individual cDNA molecules. From the 5' RACE reads, TCRdb called clonotypes with MiXCR, one entry per CDR3 protein. The table shows approximately 50,000 distinct CDR3 sequences, with less than 9.5% occurring only once. The source of the sample is a study of early T cells in non-severe SARS-CoV-2 infection. Study overall: Bulk RNA isolated from unsorted whole blood underwent sequencing; chains were not paired. Broader study findings: Using VDJdb, the matching emphasized anti-spike CD8 responses while missing private and CD4 specificities.

The CDR3 runs to 13 residues. V was shortened by 4 bases and J by 5 bases, with 9 bases between the two germline ends. Germline V gene lookup returns CDR1 MNHNY and CDR2 SVGAGI (reference sequence). The genes are TRBV6-6 and TRBJ1-5; D is undetermined. The sample was whole blood. The sequence was collected from an adult who was a healthcare worker with PCR-confirmed SARS-CoV-2 infection or an uninfected control (not recorded which). The CDR3 DNA reads TGTGCCAGCAGTTTCGACACCTATCAGCCCCAGCATTTT. This gives the protein CASSFDTYQPQHF.